This T cell receptor beta chain was observed in a study of blood T cells in healthy people across ages. Overall study results and limits: Estimates based on one million T cells were treated as lower bounds.

This CDR3 region has 15 residues. Germline V CDR1 and CDR2: LNHDA, SQIVND (reference sequence). Then a second PCR, running about 7 to 11 cycles, was carried out with a sample-barcoded 5' primer and a J-beta primer mix. TCRdb re-called the 5' RACE reads through MiXCR, storing one row per CDR3 protein. The sample comprises hundreds of thousands of distinct CDR3 sequences, around 24% of which are singletons, and roughly 10% rests with the top ten. This clonotype was seen more than once but under ten times. The target antigen is unknown. One end of the junction varies from germline; a read error may be responsible. The same sample was also studied in work on T cells of mothers and their children. This second report adds: A primer called M1S, used in the second PCR, added sample barcodes and 2-4 random nucleotides.

V gene TRBV19 combines with J gene TRBJ2-7; 8 bases fit TRBD2. The TCR sequence derives from a boy between 10 and 17 years old in good health. Specimen: blood. The CDR3, as DNA: TGTGCCAGTAGTATAGCGGGGGGGCACACCTACGAGCGGTACTTC. Protein sequence: CASSIAGGHTYERYF.